Listed below are T cell receptor beta chains from one sample, sequenced in a study of blood T cells in healthy people across ages. TCRdb re-called the 5' RACE reads through MiXCR, storing one row per CDR3 protein. This sample has a few hundred thousand distinct CDR3 sequences, with approximately 52% found just once. Specimen: blood. Every receptor here comes from a man aged 60-69 years in good health. Both conserved end residues are part of each CDR3. The order of the fields is V gene, clone size, D gene, J gene, CDR3 protein, CDR3 DNA. The D gene is left open where the match is weak. The listing skips clone size in some rows; elsewhere it reads once, few, many or a size class.

V gene: TRBV9
clone size: .
D gene: .
J gene: TRBJ2-7
CDR3 protein: CASSFRGDVYEQYF
CDR3 DNA: TGTGCCAGCAGCTTCAGGGGGGACGTCTACGAGCAGTACTTC

V gene: TRBV10-3
clone size: .
D gene: TRBD2
J gene: TRBJ2-1
CDR3 protein: CAISGTSNEQFF
CDR3 DNA: TGTGCCATCAGTGGGACTAGCAATGAGCAGTTCTTC

V gene: TRBV4-2
clone size: .
D gene: .
J gene: TRBJ2-3
CDR3 protein: CASSQDAGLSGQYF
CDR3 DNA: TGTGCCAGCAGCCAAGATGCAGGCCTATCTGGGCAGTATTTT

V gene: TRBV28
clone size: .
D gene: .
J gene: TRBJ1-2
CDR3 protein: CASSYAAGGGYGYTF
CDR3 DNA: TGTGCCAGCAGCTACGCGGCGGGTGGCGGCTATGGCTACACCTTC

V gene: TRBV24-1
clone size: few
D gene: TRBD1
J gene: TRBJ2-7
CDR3 protein: CATSDLRGEGAPSYEQYF
CDR3 DNA: TGTGCCACCAGTGATTTGCGCGGTGAGGGGGCCCCCTCCTACGAGCAGTACTTC

V gene: TRBV9
clone size: .
D gene: TRBD1
J gene: TRBJ2-2
CDR3 protein: CASSAGQGVAGELFF
CDR3 DNA: TGTGCCAGCAGTGCGGGACAGGGGGTGGCCGGGGAGCTGTTTTTT

V gene: TRBV5-4
clone size: .
D gene: .
J gene: TRBJ2-7
CDR3 protein: CASSPRQEGGHEQYF
CDR3 DNA: TGTGCCAGCAGCCCTCGACAGGAGGGGGGCCACGAGCAGTACTTC

V gene: TRBV29-1
clone size: .
D gene: .
J gene: TRBJ2-5
CDR3 protein: CSVVASRQRETQYF
CDR3 DNA: TGCAGCGTCGTTGCTAGCCGACAGAGAGAGACCCAGTACTTC

V gene: TRBV27
clone size: few
D gene: TRBD2
J gene: TRBJ2-7
CDR3 protein: CARITSGTGEQYF
CDR3 DNA: TGTGCCAGAATAACGAGCGGGACTGGGGAGCAGTACTTC

V gene: TRBV10-2
clone size: few
D gene: .
J gene: TRBJ1-5
CDR3 protein: CASSGGGRLNQPQHF
CDR3 DNA: TGCGCCAGCAGTGGAGGTGGCAGACTAAATCAGCCCCAGCATTTT

V gene: TRBV20-1
clone size: few
D gene: .
J gene: TRBJ2-1
CDR3 protein: CSASNWAGTGPYNEQFF
CDR3 DNA: TGCAGTGCTAGTAATTGGGCGGGGACGGGGCCCTACAATGAGCAGTTCTTC

V gene: TRBV20-1
clone size: .
D gene: .
J gene: TRBJ2-1
CDR3 protein: CSAIKEQGNEQFF
CDR3 DNA: TGCAGTGCTATTAAGGAGCAGGGGAATGAGCAGTTCTTC

V gene: TRBV20-1
clone size: many
D gene: TRBD2
J gene: TRBJ2-1
CDR3 protein: CSARLAGVGEQFF
CDR3 DNA: TGCAGTGCTAGACTAGCGGGGGTTGGGGAGCAGTTCTTC

V gene: TRBV25-1
clone size: .
D gene: .
J gene: TRBJ1-2
CDR3 protein: CANSNILAASGYTF
CDR3 DNA: TGTGCCAACAGCAATATTCTGGCAGCTTCTGGCTACACCTTC

V gene: TRBV20-1
clone size: .
D gene: .
J gene: TRBJ1-5
CDR3 protein: CSARPAGQPQHF
CDR3 DNA: TGCAGTGCTAGACCTGCAGGTCAGCCCCAGCATTTT

V gene: TRBV2
clone size: few
D gene: .
J gene: TRBJ1-2
CDR3 protein: CASSPNRGGRSHYTF
CDR3 DNA: TGTGCCAGCAGCCCCAACCGAGGTGGCAGGTCTCACTACACCTTC

V gene: TRBV12-3/TRBV12-4
clone size: .
D gene: .
J gene: TRBJ2-1
CDR3 protein: CASSLREVSFSYEQFF
CDR3 DNA: TGTGCCAGCAGCCTAAGGGAGGTCAGCTTCTCCTACGAGCAGTTCTTC

V gene: TRBV28
clone size: .
D gene: .
J gene: TRBJ2-7
CDR3 protein: CASSLVAGSNEQYF
CDR3 DNA: TGTGCCAGCAGTTTAGTGGCAGGGTCCAATGAGCAGTACTTC

V gene: TRBV7-9
clone size: .
D gene: TRBD1
J gene: TRBJ2-1
CDR3 protein: CASSLGDRAAFF
CDR3 DNA: TGTGCCAGCAGCTTGGGAGACAGGGCAGCGTTCTTC

V gene: TRBV5-1
clone size: .
D gene: .
J gene: TRBJ2-3
CDR3 protein: CASSLVWRGATDTQYF
CDR3 DNA: TGCGCCAGCAGCTTGGTCTGGCGGGGTGCCACAGATACGCAGTATTTT

V gene: TRBV5-1
clone size: .
D gene: .
J gene: TRBJ2-7
CDR3 protein: CASRSGRVMLEQYF
CDR3 DNA: TGCGCCAGCCGTTCCGGACGGGTGATGCTCGAGCAGTACTTC

V gene: TRBV5-1
clone size: .
D gene: TRBD1
J gene: TRBJ2-3
CDR3 protein: CAGSWGQGTDTQYF
CDR3 DNA: TGCGCCGGCAGCTGGGGACAGGGAACAGATACGCAGTATTTT

V gene: TRBV15
clone size: few
D gene: .
J gene: TRBJ2-7
CDR3 protein: CATSREYNYEQYF
CDR3 DNA: TGTGCCACCAGCAGGGAATACAACTACGAGCAGTACTTC

V gene: TRBV4-3
clone size: .
D gene: .
J gene: TRBJ1-2
CDR3 protein: CASSQQSTTYGYTF
CDR3 DNA: TGCGCCAGCAGCCAACAATCTACAACCTACGGCTACACCTTC

V gene: TRBV14
clone size: few
D gene: .
J gene: TRBJ2-5
CDR3 protein: CASSQAGLLQETQYF
CDR3 DNA: TGTGCCAGCAGCCAAGCGGGACTGCTCCAAGAGACCCAGTACTTC

V gene: TRBV3-1
clone size: few
D gene: TRBD2
J gene: TRBJ2-7
CDR3 protein: CASRNSGRIYEQYF
CDR3 DNA: TGTGCCAGCAGAAACAGCGGGAGGATTTACGAGCAGTACTTC

V gene: TRBV6-5
clone size: .
D gene: .
J gene: TRBJ1-2
CDR3 protein: CASSNGRSDYGYTF
CDR3 DNA: TGTGCCAGCAGTAACGGACGGTCTGACTATGGCTACACCTTC

V gene: TRBV14
clone size: .
D gene: .
J gene: TRBJ2-5
CDR3 protein: CASSHGGSLQETQYF
CDR3 DNA: TGTGCCAGCAGCCATGGGGGGAGCCTCCAAGAGACCCAGTACTTC

V gene: TRBV6-2/TRBV6-3
clone size: once
D gene: TRBD1
J gene: TRBJ1-5
CDR3 protein: CASSGDRRQSEPQHF
CDR3 DNA: TGTGCCAGCAGTGGGGACAGGCGGCAATCGGAGCCCCAGCATTTT

V gene: TRBV20-1
clone size: .
D gene: TRBD2
J gene: TRBJ2-1
CDR3 protein: CSARDGRSNEQFF
CDR3 DNA: TGCAGTGCTAGAGACGGGAGGAGCAATGAGCAGTTCTTC

V gene: TRBV6-2/TRBV6-3
clone size: .
D gene: .
J gene: TRBJ1-2
CDR3 protein: CASRDTYGYTF
CDR3 DNA: TGTGCCAGCCGGGACACCTATGGCTACACCTTC

V gene: TRBV29-1
clone size: .
D gene: TRBD2
J gene: TRBJ2-1
CDR3 protein: CSVGTSGPRAYNEQFF
CDR3 DNA: TGCAGCGTTGGGACTAGCGGGCCAAGGGCCTACAATGAGCAGTTCTTC

V gene: TRBV2
clone size: .
D gene: TRBD1
J gene: TRBJ2-1
CDR3 protein: CASRQTGTERNEQFF
CDR3 DNA: TGTGCCAGCAGGCAGACTGGGACAGAGAGGAATGAGCAGTTCTTC

V gene: TRBV9
clone size: .
D gene: TRBD2
J gene: TRBJ2-5
CDR3 protein: CASSSTTSGRTHEQYF
CDR3 DNA: TGTGCCAGCAGCTCCACGACTAGCGGGAGAACCCATGAGCAGTACTTC

V gene: TRBV7-6
clone size: .
D gene: TRBD2
J gene: TRBJ2-3
CDR3 protein: CASSWGTSPSTDTQYF
CDR3 DNA: TGTGCCAGCAGCTGGGGGACTAGTCCTAGCACAGATACGCAGTATTTT

V gene: TRBV20-1
clone size: .
D gene: TRBD2
J gene: TRBJ2-7
CDR3 protein: CSARALAGLSYEQYF
CDR3 DNA: TGCAGTGCTAGGGCGCTAGCGGGTCTCTCCTACGAGCAGTACTTC

V gene: TRBV7-3
clone size: few
D gene: TRBD2
J gene: TRBJ2-7
CDR3 protein: CASSPTGSGREEQYF
CDR3 DNA: TGTGCCAGCTCCCCTACGGGTAGCGGGAGAGAGGAGCAGTACTTC

V gene: TRBV5-1
clone size: .
D gene: .
J gene: TRBJ2-5
CDR3 protein: CASSSDYPRGRNEQYF
CDR3 DNA: TGCGCCAGCAGCTCGGACTACCCACGAGGTAGAAATGAGCAGTACTTC

V gene: TRBV20-1
clone size: .
D gene: TRBD1
J gene: TRBJ2-7
CDR3 protein: CSAGRTGGPMGYEQYF
CDR3 DNA: TGCAGTGCGGGCCGGACAGGGGGTCCTATGGGCTACGAGCAGTACTTC

V gene: TRBV5-1
clone size: many
D gene: .
J gene: TRBJ1-1
CDR3 protein: CASSFLVNTEAFF
CDR3 DNA: TGCGCCAGCAGCTTTTTGGTGAACACTGAAGCTTTCTTT

V gene: TRBV7-9
clone size: .
D gene: .
J gene: TRBJ2-1
CDR3 protein: CASSLGASNEQFF
CDR3 DNA: TGTGCCAGCAGCTTAGGGGCTTCGAATGAGCAGTTCTTC

V gene: TRBV6-5
clone size: .
D gene: .
J gene: TRBJ2-7
CDR3 protein: CASSYTGGEQYF
CDR3 DNA: TGTGCCAGCAGTTACACCGGCGGGGAGCAGTACTTC

V gene: TRBV6-5
clone size: .
D gene: TRBD2
J gene: TRBJ2-1
CDR3 protein: CASSPGLAAQVGQQFF
CDR3 DNA: TGTGCCAGCAGTCCGGGACTAGCGGCCCAGGTGGGGCAGCAGTTCTTC

V gene: TRBV5-1
clone size: .
D gene: .
J gene: TRBJ2-5
CDR3 protein: CVSSLAGNSDEQYF
CDR3 DNA: TGCGTCAGCAGCTTAGCCGGGAACTCGGATGAGCAGTACTTC

V gene: TRBV4-3
clone size: .
D gene: .
J gene: TRBJ1-4
CDR3 protein: CASGHTSPGSANEKLFF
CDR3 DNA: TGCGCCAGCGGCCATACCAGCCCGGGGTCGGCTAATGAAAAACTGTTTTTT

V gene: TRBV5-4
clone size: .
D gene: .
J gene: TRBJ2-5
CDR3 protein: CASSFQRLQETQYF
CDR3 DNA: TGTGCCAGCAGCTTTCAGAGGCTCCAAGAGACCCAGTACTTC

V gene: TRBV20-1
clone size: few
D gene: .
J gene: TRBJ2-1
CDR3 protein: CSARNPQGLNNEQFF
CDR3 DNA: TGCAGTGCTAGAAATCCACAGGGCCTGAACAATGAGCAGTTCTTC

V gene: TRBV6-1
clone size: few
D gene: .
J gene: TRBJ1-5
CDR3 protein: CASRPDGSNQPQHF
CDR3 DNA: TGTGCCAGCAGACCGGACGGTAGCAATCAGCCCCAGCATTTT

V gene: TRBV2
clone size: .
D gene: .
J gene: TRBJ1-5
CDR3 protein: CADGTSRQPQHF
CDR3 DNA: TGTGCCGACGGGACGTCCCGCCAGCCCCAGCATTTT